Each of the 27 T cell receptor beta chains below was sequenced from the same sample in a study of blood T cell repertoires in COVID-19. Measured with immunoSEQ multiplex PCR; TCRdb has only the in-frame clones, and not every one. The table includes 250,000 to 300,000 clones, about four fifths detected once. The specimen was peripheral blood. The receptor source for this set is a man older than 75 with acute or convalescent COVID-19.

The CDR3 loop is CSASTSGSGTDTQYF. In DNA, the CDR3 is TGCAGTGCTAGTACTAGCGGGAGTGGGACAGATACGCAGTATTTT. V gene TRBV20-1 combines with J gene TRBJ2-3, with 11 nucleotides matching TRBD2. The germline V gene encodes CDR1 DFQATT and CDR2 SNEGSKA (reference sequence). This CDR3 is 15 amino acids long. V shed 3 bases and J 3 bases; nucleotides not matched to a gene: 5.

This clone was seen only a few times. V gene TRBV2 combines with J gene TRBJ2-5, with unresolved D. The V gene's germline CDR1 is SNHLY and CDR2 FYNNEI. The CDR3 is 14 amino acids. V lost 4 bases to trimming and J lost 1 base, with 10 bases between them. Written as DNA, the CDR3 is TGTGCCAGCAGTGTGGGCAGGTCCCAAGAGACCCAGTACTTC. Its protein product is CASSVGRSQETQYF.

The chain recombines TRBV7-6 with TRBJ2-3; D might be TRBD1 (6 bases). The ends were cut back, 4 bases at V and 6 bases at J, with 11 bases in the middle. The CDR3 has 13 residues. Per germline, CDR1 SGHVS and CDR2 FNYEAQ. The DNA for the CDR3 is TGTGCCAGCAGCTCCCAGGGGACCGATACGCAGTATTTT. Translating gives CASSSQGTDTQYF.

The CDR3, as DNA: TGCAGCGGGGAGGGGACCGTGACAGAGAATTATAACTATGGCTACACCTTC. Translating gives CSGEGTVTENYNYGYTF. The rearrangement joins TRBV29-1 to TRBJ1-2, with D perhaps matching TRBD1 (5 bases). The length of the CDR3 is 17 residues. Germline V CDR1 and CDR2: SQVTM, ANQGSEA. V shed 7 bases and J shed 1 base, with 25 bases lying between them.

This clone is a singleton in its sample. The V and J genes are TRBV5-8 and TRBJ2-1; possible D gene TRBD1, 5 bases. The V end lost 5 bases, the J end lost 8 bases, and 11 bases lay between the germline ends. The CDR3 is 12 residues long. Germline loops: CDR1 SGHTS, CDR2 YDEGEE. The CDR3, as DNA: TGTGCCAGCAGGCTCGACAGAGATGAGCAGTTCTTC. Residues: CASRLDRDEQFF.

This chain uses TRBV18 with TRBJ1-2; 8 bases line up with TRBD1. The CDR3 consists of 16 residues. The germline V gene has CDR1 KGHSH and CDR2 LQKENI. The junction had 15 bases not matched to a gene; V was cut back by 3 bases and J by 9 bases. CDR3 sequence reads: CASSPQGALGATRYTF. CDR3 nucleotides: TGTGCCAGCTCACCGCAGGGGGCGTTGGGGGCGACTCGCTACACCTTC.

The chain carries TRBV9 and TRBJ2-5, with a tentative D call TRBD1 (5 bases). This CDR3 spans 14 amino acids. Germline CDR1 SGDLS, CDR2 YYNGEE. V was cut by 0 bases and J by 9 bases, with 15 bases left in between. The CDR3 here is CASSVGGDALSQYF. In DNA, the CDR3 is TGTGCCAGCAGCGTAGGGGGCGACGCCTTGTCCCAGTACTTC.

The chain combines TRBV28 with TRBJ1-6; 9 nucleotides align to TRBD1. Per germline, CDR1 MDHEN and CDR2 SYDVKM. Trimming at V came to 6 bases and at J to 0 bases, leaving 6 bases not matched to a gene. The CDR3 is 17 amino acids. CDR3 in amino acids: CASSPGQGNSYNSPLHF. In DNA form, the CDR3 reads TGTGCCAGCAGCCCGGGACAGGGCAACTCCTATAATTCACCCCTCCACTTT. Full variable domain (remainder filled in from reference TRBV28 and TRBJ1-6): DVKVTQSSRYLVKRTGEKVFLECVQDMDHENMFWYRQDPGLGLRLIYFSYDVKMKEKGDIPEGYSVSREKKERFSLILESASTNQTSMYLCASSPGQGNSYNSPLHFGNGTRLTVT.

CDR3 loop: CASSVAGGANTEAFF. Written as DNA, the CDR3 is TGTGCCAGCAGCGTAGCCGGGGGGGCGAACACTGAAGCTTTCTTT. The chain carries TRBV9 and TRBJ1-1, with D possibly matching TRBD1 (6 bases). The CDR3 is 15 residues long. Germline CDR1 reads SGDLS; CDR2 reads YYNGEE. V lost 0 bases to trimming and J lost 1 base, with 10 bases between them.

The chain combines TRBV28 with TRBJ1-1; D is unresolved. The CDR3 covers 13 residues. Germline assignment: CDR1 MDHEN and CDR2 SYDVKM. V lost 8 bases, J lost 1 base, and 11 bases lay in between. The DNA for the CDR3 is TGTGCCAGCCAAGAGAACAGGAACACTGAAGCTTTCTTT. Protein: CASQENRNTEAFF.

This rearrangement joins TRBV19 to TRBJ1-4; TRBD1 is a possible D gene (5 bases). This CDR3 is built from 16 residues. Germline CDR1 LNHDA, CDR2 SQIVND (reference sequence). V lost 7 bases to trimming and J lost 10 bases, with 25 bases between them. CDR3 coding DNA: TGTGCCAGTAAAGAATCTCCGGGACTCCAGGGAGCAAAACTGTTTTTT. Translated: CASKESPGLQGAKLFF. Based on the CDR3 plus reference TRBV19 and TRBJ1-4, the full variable domain is DGGITQSPKYLFRKEGQNVTLSCEQNLNHDAMYWYRQDPGQGLRLIYYSQIVNDFQKGDIAEGYSVSREKKESFPLTVTSAQKNPTAFYLCASKESPGLQGAKLFFGSGTQLSVL.

This clone was picked up a small number of times. V and J are TRBV5-1 and TRBJ2-7, with 9 bases aligning to TRBD2. The CDR3 runs 17 residues. Per germline, CDR1 SGHRS and CDR2 YFSETQ. Trimming took 5 bases from V and 1 from J; bases not matched to a gene: 13. The CDR3 bases are TGCGCCAGCAGGCTCTCCGCCCTTGGACTAGCGTCCTACGAGCAGTACTTC. Its translation: CASRLSALGLASYEQYF.

The CDR3 is CASSRMGQGAGADEQFF. CDR3 nucleotide sequence: TGCGCCAGCAGCAGAATGGGACAGGGGGCCGGGGCCGATGAGCAGTTCTTC. V and J are TRBV5-1 and TRBJ2-1; 12 bases align to TRBD1. Germline CDR1 is SGHRS and CDR2 is YFSETQ. CDR3 size: 17 residues. After removal of 4 bases from V and 8 bases from J, the junction contained 13 bases not matched to a gene.

This clone has ten or more counts. The chain links TRBV14 to TRBJ1-2; 7 bases align to TRBD1. Germline values: CDR1 SGHDN, CDR2 FVKESK. V was clipped by 4 bases and J by 2 bases; unmatched bases: 7. The CDR3 sequence is 15 residues long. DNA of the CDR3: TGTGCCAGCAGCCCTCGACAGGGTTGGAACTATGGCTACACCTTC. It translates to CASSPRQGWNYGYTF.

The V call is TRBV5-1, the J call TRBJ2-7; 7 bases map to TRBD1. Trimming took 0 bases from V and 0 from J; bases not matched to a gene: 3. The V gene's germline CDR1 is SGHRS and CDR2 YFSETQ. CDR3 length equals 15 residues. The CDR3 here is CASSLVPGGSYEQYF. In nucleotides, the CDR3 is TGCGCCAGCAGCTTGGTCCCAGGGGGCTCCTACGAGCAGTACTTC.

V gene TRBV27 combines with J gene TRBJ2-4; TRBD2 agrees at 8 bases. V lost 8 bases to trimming and J lost 0 bases; unmatched junction nucleotides: 6. CDR3 size: 15 residues. CDR1 is MNHEY and CDR2 is SMNVEV in the germline V gene (reference sequence). DNA of the CDR3: TGTGCCAGCGGGGCTAGCGGGTCAGCCAAAAACATTCAGTACTTC. Its translation is CASGASGSAKNIQYF.

Ten or more counts support this clone. V is TRBV28 and J is TRBJ2-3; 14 nucleotides match TRBD2. Germline-derived CDR1 and CDR2 are MDHEN and SYDVKM. The CDR3 has 17 residues. Trimming at V came to 6 bases and at J to 5 bases, leaving 10 bases not matched to a gene. CDR3 DNA: TGTGCCAGCAGAAGGACTAGCGGGGGGCTTCAAAGAGATACGCAGTATTTT. Its protein is CASRRTSGGLQRDTQYF.

This chain connects TRBV18 to TRBJ2-5, with D maybe TRBD2 (5 bases). The V gene lost 3 bases and the J gene lost 5 bases, with 13 bases spanning the gap. Looked up from germline, CDR1 is KGHSH and CDR2 is LQKENI. The CDR3 contains 14 residues. The CDR3 is CASSPFKREETQYF. The CDR3 DNA is TGTGCCAGCTCACCTTTCAAAAGGGAGGAGACCCAGTACTTC.

The rearrangement uses TRBV2 and TRBJ2-2, with 12 positions matching TRBD1. Trimming at V came to 7 bases and at J to 5 bases, leaving 5 bases not matched to a gene. CDR3 size: 15 residues. Germline V CDR1 and CDR2: SNHLY, FYNNEI. The CDR3 DNA reads TGTGCCAGCACCCGGGACAGGGGGCGGACCGGGGAGCTGTTTTTT. It specifies CASTRDRGRTGELFF.

In its sample, this clone was seen once. The chain has TRBV4-2 and TRBJ1-6, with D tentatively TRBD1 (5 bases). CDR1 and CDR2 (germline): LGHNA, YNFKEQ. CDR3 length: 16 amino acids. V lost 0 bases and J 7 bases, leaving 13 bases between the germline ends. CDR3 sequence: CASSQDLRGWNSPLHF. The CDR3 DNA sequence: TGTGCCAGCAGCCAAGATCTAAGGGGATGGAATTCACCCCTCCACTTT.

A word on this clone: The same CDR3 also results from other DNA sequences found in this sample. The chain couples TRBV5-1 to TRBJ1-3; no clear D gene. This CDR3 comprises 15 residues. CDR1 and CDR2 (germline): SGHRS, YFSETQ. V dropped 4 bases and J dropped 0 bases, with 11 bases sitting between them. CDR3 sequence reads: CASSPTGFSGNTIYF. The CDR3 nucleotides are TGCGCCAGCAGCCCCACTGGTTTCTCTGGAAACACCATATATTTT.

This clone was seen only a few times. This rearrangement joins TRBV6-5 to TRBJ2-2, with 10 bases fitting TRBD1. Germline V lookup: CDR1 MNHEY, CDR2 SVGAGI. The CDR3 spans 15 residues. Trimming took 6 bases from V and 2 from J; bases not matched to a gene: 3. In DNA form, the CDR3 reads TGTGCCAGCAGGAGGACAGGGGGAAACACCGGGGAGCTGTTTTTT. Amino acid sequence: CASRRTGGNTGELFF.

This clone was picked up one time. This chain uses TRBV29-1 with TRBJ2-5; 7 bases are a match to TRBD1. Germline assignment: CDR1 SQVTM and CDR2 ANQGSEA. J lost 4 bases, V lost 5 bases, and 7 bases had no gene match. CDR3 size: 13 residues. DNA of the CDR3: TGCAGCGTTCTAAGGGGGCGTTTAGAGACCCAGTACTTC. The encoded protein is CSVLRGRLETQYF.

This rearrangement joins TRBV5-1 to TRBJ2-7; D call uncertain. The V gene lost 4 bases and the J gene lost 0 bases, with 11 bases spanning the gap. Germline V gene sequence: CDR1 SGHRS, CDR2 YFSETQ. CDR3 length: 14 residues. CDR3 sequence (DNA): TGCGCCAGCAGCCACGACATCAACTCCTACGAGCAGTACTTC. This translates into CASSHDINSYEQYF.

Of note for this clone: One end of the junction varies from germline; a read error may be responsible. The chain carries TRBV19 and TRBJ1-1; D is perhaps TRBD1 (5 bases). In germline, CDR1 is LNHDA, CDR2 SQIVND (reference sequence). This CDR3 region has 17 residues. The CDR3 sequence is CASIGPLGSARGTGAFF. The CDR3 DNA follows: TGTGCCAGTATAGGACCCCTCGGTTCCGCGAGAGGGACTGGAGCTTTCTTT.

The rearrangement joins TRBV29-1 to TRBJ2-1; 7 bases line up with TRBD2. With V trimmed by 8 bases and J by 4 bases, 8 bases remained unmatched. There are 13 residues in the CDR3. Germline assignment: CDR1 SQVTM and CDR2 ANQGSEA. The CDR3 sequence is CSTDGGRYNEQFF. The DNA of the CDR3 is TGCAGCACCGACGGGGGGAGGTACAATGAGCAGTTCTTC.

CDR3 sequence reads: CASKAGGVYEKLFF. CDR3 coding DNA: TGTGCCAGTAAAGCGGGGGGCGTCTATGAAAAACTGTTTTTT. The chain recombines TRBV19 with TRBJ1-4; tentative D call: TRBD1 (6 bases). CDR1 is LNHDA, CDR2 SQIVND, per germline (reference sequence). The CDR3 spans 14 residues. The V gene lost 7 bases and the J gene lost 6 bases, with 15 bases spanning the gap.